The clone carrying this TCR beta chain was counted once. The source of the sample is a study of blood T cell repertoires in COVID-19. Study-wide background: Sites in the United States, Italy and Spain provided acute and convalescent COVID-19 samples. From T cells, B-cell-depleted T cells, or PBMCs came the material, which was cDNA or gDNA.

Germline values: CDR1 SEHNR, CDR2 FQNEAQ (reference sequence). The CDR3 length is 15 residues. J gave up 7 bases and V 1 base, and 4 bases lay outside the gene matches. In the authors' workflow: Quantification of nucleated cells was approximated via reference gene primer amplification. Data came from immunoSEQ multiplex PCR; TCRdb stores just in-frame clones and leaves some out. That table is the source of V, J and clone size, and D and trimming were worked out from the DNA. The repertoire holds roughly 17,000 clones, with 80% to 90% as singletons. This chain connects TRBV7-9 to TRBJ2-1, with 10 bases that match TRBD2. The sequencing input was peripheral blood. The receptor was derived from an elderly man with acute or convalescent COVID-19. The CDR3 nucleotides read TGTGCCAGCAGCTTAGTACTAGCGGGAACGAATGAGCAGTTCTTC. Its protein product is CASSLVLAGTNEQFF. Combining the CDR3 with reference TRBV7-9 and TRBJ2-1 gives the whole variable domain DTGVSQNPRHKITKRGQNVTFRCDPISEHNRLYWYRQTLGQGPEFLTYFQNEAQLEKSRLLSDRFSAERPKGSFSTLEIQRTEQGDSAMYLCASSLVLAGTNEQFFGPGTRLTVL.